The rows below give T cell receptor beta chains drawn from one sample of a study of vaccination and CD4 T cells after COVID-19. These receptors' antigens are unknown. TCRdb reanalysed the PCR reads using MiXCR and keeps one entry per CDR3 protein. Of approximately 9,600 distinct CDR3 sequences listed, around 30% are singletons. The sequencing used CD4+ T cells from blood, cultured in vitro, collected after SARS-CoV-2 vaccination. These receptors were obtained from a human donor who had recovered from COVID-19. Both conserved end residues are part of each CDR3. A D gene is named only where the DNA matches it firmly. Only some rows state a clone size, as once, few, many or a class for expanded clones.

J | size | V | D | CDR3 | DNA
TRBJ1-1 | . | TRBV7-9 | . | CASSTAVSNTEAFF | TGTGCCAGCAGCACAGCGGTCTCGAACACTGAAGCTTTCTTT
TRBJ1-1 | . | TRBV10-3 | . | CAIGPPRRAEAFF | TGTGCCATCGGGCCCCCACGCCGGGCTGAAGCTTTCTTT
TRBJ2-4 | few | TRBV6-2/TRBV6-3 | TRBD2 | CASSYGGTSGHIQYF | TGTGCCAGCAGTTACGGGGGGACTAGCGGGCACATTCAGTACTTC
TRBJ1-4 | few | TRBV7-5 | . | CISVPEAIGTTDEKLFF | .
TRBJ2-7 | . | TRBV6-1 | TRBD2 | CASSEVRAGGYEQYF | TGTGCCAGCAGTGAAGTGAGGGCCGGGGGGTACGAGCAGTACTTC
TRBJ2-5 | . | TRBV2 | . | CASKFPGQTQYF | TGTGCCAGCAAATTCCCGGGACAGACCCAGTACTTC
TRBJ2-5 | few | TRBV27 | . | CASSLKPGLQETQYF | TGTGCCAGCAGTTTAAAGCCTGGGCTCCAAGAGACCCAGTACTTC
TRBJ2-2 | . | TRBV27 | TRBD2 | CASSFLRGVAGGNTGELFF | TGTGCCAGCAGTTTCCTACGGGGGGTAGCGGGAGGGAACACCGGGGAGCTGTTTTTT
TRBJ2-7 | few | TRBV20-1 | . | CSVRGLDHEQYF | TGCAGTGTACGCGGGCTGGACCACGAGCAGTACTTC
TRBJ2-5 | . | TRBV28 | TRBD1 | CASSLWGTGQGHETQYF | TGTGCCAGCAGTTTATGGGGGACGGGACAGGGGCACGAGACCCAGTACTTC
TRBJ2-3 | few | TRBV20-1 | TRBD2 | CSASGTSGTYADTQYF | TGCAGTGCTAGCGGGACTAGCGGGACCTATGCAGATACGCAGTATTTT
TRBJ2-1 | few | TRBV7-6 | TRBD2 | CASSLVASGALTYNEQFF | TGTGCCAGCAGCTTAGTCGCTAGCGGGGCCCTTACCTACAATGAGCAGTTCTTC
TRBJ2-3 | . | TRBV10-1 | TRBD2 | CASSASGKTADTQYF | TGCGCCAGCAGTGCTAGCGGGAAAACCGCCGATACGCAGTATTTT